The present T cell receptor (beta chain) was sequenced within a study of T cells after yellow fever vaccination. Study overall: Researchers used SMART-Seq v4 Ultra Low Input to prepare fractions that had low cell numbers. Study outcomes and limitations: Most clones from primary vaccination were detected again post-booster (about 96% CD4, roughly 85% CD8).

Germline-derived CDR1 and CDR2 are SGHRS and YFSETQ. The CDR3 extends over 14 amino acids. The V segment lost 7 bases and the J segment 5 bases; nucleotides outside the gene matches: 7. Generation of TCR cDNA used 5'RACE template switching (which added a universal primer site and UMIs). TCRdb used MiXCR to reprocess the 5' RACE reads, holding one entry per CDR3 protein. The sample yields roughly 340,000 distinct CDR3 sequences, 4% seen once. For this clonotype: Its cognate antigen is unknown.

The sample was PBMCs, taken 5 days after the yellow fever booster vaccination. The chain couples TRBV5-1 to TRBJ2-1, with TRBD1 identical over 9 bases. This receptor was taken from a man aged 18 to 30 who received the YFV17D yellow fever vaccine. CDR3 protein: CASSPGQGDNEQFF. DNA for the CDR3: TGCGCCAGCTCTCCGGGACAGGGAGACAATGAGCAGTTCTTC.